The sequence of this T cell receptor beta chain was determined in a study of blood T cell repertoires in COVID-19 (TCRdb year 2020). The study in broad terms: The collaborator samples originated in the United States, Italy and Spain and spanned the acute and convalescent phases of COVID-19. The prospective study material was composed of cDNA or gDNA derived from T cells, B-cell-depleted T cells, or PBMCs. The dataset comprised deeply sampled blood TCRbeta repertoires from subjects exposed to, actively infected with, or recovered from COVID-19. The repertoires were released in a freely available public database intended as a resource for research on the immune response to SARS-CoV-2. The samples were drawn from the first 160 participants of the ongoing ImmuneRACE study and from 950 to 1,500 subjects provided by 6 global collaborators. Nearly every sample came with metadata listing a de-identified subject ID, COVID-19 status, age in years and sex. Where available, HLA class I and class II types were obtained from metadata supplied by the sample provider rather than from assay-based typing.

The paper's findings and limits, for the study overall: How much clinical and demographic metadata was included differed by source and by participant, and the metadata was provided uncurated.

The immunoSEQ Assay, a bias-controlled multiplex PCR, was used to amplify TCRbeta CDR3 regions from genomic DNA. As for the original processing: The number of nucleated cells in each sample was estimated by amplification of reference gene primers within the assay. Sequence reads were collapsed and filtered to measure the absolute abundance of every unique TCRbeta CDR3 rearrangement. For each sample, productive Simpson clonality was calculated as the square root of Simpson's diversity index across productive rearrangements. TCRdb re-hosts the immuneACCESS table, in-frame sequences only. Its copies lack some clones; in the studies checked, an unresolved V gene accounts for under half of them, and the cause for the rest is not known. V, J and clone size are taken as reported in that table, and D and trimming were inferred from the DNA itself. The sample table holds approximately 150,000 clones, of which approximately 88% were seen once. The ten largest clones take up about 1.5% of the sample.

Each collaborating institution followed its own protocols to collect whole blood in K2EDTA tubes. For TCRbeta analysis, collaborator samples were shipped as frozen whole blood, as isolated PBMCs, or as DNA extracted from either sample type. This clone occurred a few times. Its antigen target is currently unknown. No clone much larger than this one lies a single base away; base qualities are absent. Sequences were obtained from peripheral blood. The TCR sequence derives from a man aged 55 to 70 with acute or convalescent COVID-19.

The CDR3 corresponds to CASTRTPYDRGYGYTF. The sequenced DNA is TGTGCCAGCACCCGGACCCCGTACGACAGGGGATATGGCTACACCTTC. The chain was built from TRBV27 and TRBJ1-2; 8 central nucleotides agree with TRBD1. Inclusive of the bounding cysteine and phenylalanine, the CDR3 is 16 residues long. Only the CDR3 DNA stays, 48 bases, in frame from base 1. Sequences MNHEY (CDR1) and SMNVEV (CDR2) are obtained from the germline V gene (reference sequence). V is trimmed back by 7 bases and J by 5 bases, and the junction contains 15 bases that no gene match accounts for.